This T cell receptor beta chain was found in a study of blood T cell repertoires in COVID-19. Study information: Sources were T cells, B-cell-depleted T cells, or PBMCs; the material itself was cDNA or gDNA.

The CDR3 covers 15 residues. CDR1 and CDR2 from the germline V gene are MNHEY and SVGEGT. V was cut by 2 bases and J by 7 bases, with 15 bases left in between. Per the study methods: Estimation of nucleated cell counts was performed using reference gene primer amplification. Produced via immunoSEQ multiplex PCR; TCRdb's table is partial and in-frame only. D and trimming come from the DNA, and the V and J calls and clone size come from that table. Of 140,000 or so clones in the sample, about 85% were seen once. The material sequenced was peripheral blood. The TCR sequence derives from a human donor with acute or convalescent COVID-19. The donor label of this sample is uncertain. V gene TRBV6-2 or TRBV6-3 combines with J gene TRBJ2-4, with a tentative D call TRBD1 (6 bases). CDR3 loop: CASSYRTGMMNIQYF. The CDR3 nucleotides are TGTGCCAGCAGTTACCGTACAGGGATGATGAACATTCAGTACTTC.